These 10 T cell receptor beta chains share one sample of origin, sequenced in a study of graft-versus-host responses after intestinal transplantation. Sequencing was performed with immunoSEQ multiplex PCR; in TCRdb, only in-frame clones are kept and a portion is missing. The sample has around 36,000 clones; nearly 95% are singletons. Antigen specificity for these receptors is unknown. The source material was unstimulated CD8+ T cells sorted from spleen or lymph node cells, sampled before transplant. All receptors derive from a human donor who was the organ donor for an intestinal transplant.

The DNA of the CDR3 is TGTGCCAGCAGCTTTCCCGGCGGCGGGAACACTGAAGCTTTCTTT. This codes for CASSFPGGGNTEAFF. The chain combines TRBV5-5 with TRBJ1-1; no clear D. V was trimmed by 2 bases and J by 1 base, leaving 12 bases between them. Germline V gene sequence: CDR1 SGHKS, CDR2 YYEKEE (reference sequence). The CDR3 contains 15 residues. Full variable domain (remainder filled in from reference TRBV5-5 and TRBJ1-1): DAGVTQSPTHLIKTRGQQVTLRCSPISGHKSVSWYQQVLGQGPQFIFQYYEKEERGRGNFPDRFSARQFPNYSSELNVNALLLGDSALYLCASSFPGGGNTEAFFGQGTRLTVV.

This clone turned up a few times. This sequence joins TRBV19 and TRBJ1-6; no clear D gene. This CDR3 has 12 residues. Germline loops: CDR1 LNHDA, CDR2 SQIVND (reference sequence). The V gene lost 6 bases and the J gene lost 7 bases, with 7 bases spanning the gap. Here the CDR3 reads CASRTENSPLHF. The CDR3 DNA follows: TGTGCCAGTAGGACCGAAAATTCACCCCTCCACTTT.

The chain recombines TRBV6-4 with TRBJ1-3; tentatively, D is TRBD1 (5 bases). This CDR3 has 13 amino acids. Germline loops: CDR1 MRHNA, CDR2 SNTAGT. V lost 4 bases, J lost 4 bases, and 8 bases lay in between. In DNA form, the CDR3 reads TGTGCCAGCAGTGCAGGGTCAGGAAACACCATATATTTT. Amino acid sequence: CASSAGSGNTIYF.

The chain couples TRBV12-5 to TRBJ1-2; D possibly corresponds to TRBD1 (5 bases). CDR1 and CDR2 from the germline V gene are LGHNT and FRNRAP. The CDR3 totals 16 residues. V shed 3 bases and J shed 0 bases, with 14 bases lying between them. This chain's CDR3 is CASGFERDLANYGYTF. In DNA, the CDR3 is TGTGCTAGTGGTTTTGAACGGGACCTAGCTAACTATGGCTACACCTTC.

CDR3 loop: CASSSPGAAPLHF. The CDR3 DNA follows: TGTGCCAGCAGTTCCCCGGGGGCTGCACCCCTCCACTTT. V and J are TRBV28 and TRBJ1-6; possible D gene TRBD1, 6 bases. The CDR3 totals 13 residues. Trimming shortened V by 4 bases and J by 11 bases, and 12 bases separated the two germline ends. CDR1 and CDR2 (germline): MDHEN, SYDVKM.

This chain's CDR3 is CASSIGHIQLVFFNEQFF. The CDR3 DNA reads as TGTGCCAGTAGTATAGGTCATATACAGTTGGTCTTTTTCAATGAGCAGTTCTTC. The chain links TRBV19 to TRBJ2-1, with unresolved D. The CDR3 length is 18 residues. Trimming pared 1 base from V and 6 bases from J, leaving 22 bases between. CDR1 LNHDA and CDR2 SQIVND come from the germline V gene (reference sequence).

CDR3 DNA: TGTGCCAGCAGTTACGACAGCTTAAACTATGGCTACACCTTC. It specifies CASSYDSLNYGYTF. This chain connects TRBV6-5 to TRBJ1-2, with D maybe TRBD1 (5 bases). The CDR3 loop spans 14 amino acids. Trimming shortened V by 2 bases and J by 2 bases, and 9 bases separated the two germline ends. The germline CDR1 and CDR2 sequences are MNHEY and SVGAGI.

This chain links TRBV6-6 with TRBJ2-5; TRBD1 matches 7 bases. The V gene's germline CDR1 is MNHNY and CDR2 SVGAGI (reference sequence). CDR3 length: 14 residues. J lost 6 bases, V lost 6 bases, and 10 bases had no gene match. The CDR3, as DNA: TGTGCCAGCAGGGCCAATACAGGGGAAAAGACCCAGTACTTC. This encodes CASRANTGEKTQYF.

The chain couples TRBV2 to TRBJ2-2, with TRBD2 matching over 7 bases. The V segment lost 6 bases and the J segment 7 bases; nucleotides outside the gene matches: 17. CDR3 length: 17 residues. Germline V CDR1 and CDR2: SNHLY, FYNNEI. CDR3 sequence (DNA): TGTGCCAGCAGCGTAAGGACTAGTTTTCTGGGGAACGGGGAGCTGTTTTTT. This translates into CASSVRTSFLGNGELFF.

Only one count was recorded for this clone. This chain links TRBV4-3 with TRBJ2-7; 12 bases are shared with TRBD2. Unmatched junction bases numbered 2, after V lost 0 bases and J lost 2 bases. Germline V gene data show CDR1 as LGHNA and CDR2 as YSLEER. This CDR3 comprises 16 residues. The CDR3 DNA is TGCGCCAGCAGCCAAGATTGGACTAGCGGGACCTACGAGCAGTACTTC. Translating gives CASSQDWTSGTYEQYF.